The 19 T cell receptor beta chains below were found in one sample sequenced in a study of blood T cell repertoires in COVID-19. TCRdb's copy holds only in-frame clones and misses some; the assay was immunoSEQ multiplex PCR. The table includes 150,000 to 200,000 clones, around 90% detected once. The specimen was peripheral blood. The receptors were gathered from a man aged 45 to 65 with acute or convalescent COVID-19.

The genes are TRBV2 and TRBJ1-4; 7 positions agree with TRBD1. V was pared by 7 bases and J by 8 bases, with 7 bases of the junction left unmatched. Germline V gene lookup returns CDR1 SNHLY and CDR2 FYNNEI. This CDR3 has 13 amino acids. CDR3 coding DNA: TGTGCCAGCAACAGGGGAGAAATGGAAAAACTGTTTTTT. It translates to CASNRGEMEKLFF.

A single count supports this clone. The J gene is TRBJ1-3, the V gene TRBV28; D is perhaps TRBD1 (6 bases). Germline V lookup: CDR1 MDHEN, CDR2 SYDVKM. This CDR3 is 15 amino acids long. Trimming cost V 7 bases and J 4 bases, with 17 bases left between them. The CDR3 DNA is TGTGCCAGCACCCCAGGGGCAGGGCAAGGAAACACCATATATTTT. Protein: CASTPGAGQGNTIYF.

The V gene is TRBV30, the J gene TRBJ2-7; D not resolved. This CDR3 is built from 14 residues. CDR1 is GTSNPN and CDR2 is SVGIG in the germline V gene (reference sequence). The germline V and J ends were trimmed by 0 bases and 0 bases, with 9 bases remaining between them. The CDR3 region has the DNA TGTGCCTGGAGTGTTGGCACCCGCTCCTACGAGCAGTACGTC. It specifies CAWSVGTRSYEQYV.

J is TRBJ1-1 and V is TRBV14; 7 bases are shared with TRBD1. The CDR3 length is 14 residues. J gave up 1 base and V 5 bases, and 4 bases lay outside the gene matches. Per germline, CDR1 SGHDN and CDR2 FVKESK. In DNA form, the CDR3 reads TGTGCCAGCAGCTTTTGGACAGGGAACACTGAAGCTTTCTTT. It codes for CASSFWTGNTEAFF.

The chain's CDR3 is CASRTGTGGFNEQFF. DNA of the CDR3: TGTGCCAGCAGAACCGGGACAGGGGGCTTCAATGAGCAGTTCTTC. V usage is TRBV11-1 and J usage is TRBJ2-1, with TRBD1 identical over 12 bases. V dropped 6 bases and J dropped 6; count of bases not matched to a gene: 6. Germline CDR1 SGHAT, CDR2 FQDESV (reference sequence). CDR3 length: 15 residues.

The rearrangement uses TRBV7-9 and TRBJ1-6, with D tentatively TRBD1 (5 bases). V lost 3 bases and J 4 bases, leaving 10 bases between the germline ends. Germline assignment: CDR1 SEHNR and CDR2 FQNEAQ (reference sequence). The CDR3 consists of 15 residues. CDR3 protein: CASSLGGRYNSPLHF. The CDR3 DNA reads TGTGCCAGCAGCTTGGGGGGACGGTATAATTCACCCCTCCACTTT.

V and J are TRBV5-1 and TRBJ2-2; D may be TRBD2 (6 bases). The CDR3 runs to 16 residues. Trimming left V 0 bases short and J 5 bases short, with 14 bases between. Germline CDR1 SGHRS, CDR2 YFSETQ. The CDR3 sequence: CASSLAPGLFTGELFF. The DNA for the CDR3 is TGCGCCAGCAGCTTGGCCCCGGGACTGTTTACCGGGGAGCTGTTTTTT.

CDR3 sequence (DNA): TGTGCCAGTGGGACTAGCGGTACGCAGTATTTT. Residues: CASGTSGTQYF. The J gene is TRBJ2-3, the V gene TRBV19; 11 bases are shared with TRBD2. This CDR3 has 11 residues. Trimming took 8 bases from V and 8 from J; bases not matched to a gene: 0. Looked up from germline, CDR1 is LNHDA and CDR2 is SQIVND (reference sequence). The variable domain in full, completed from reference TRBV19 and TRBJ2-3, reads DGGITQSPKYLFRKEGQNVTLSCEQNLNHDAMYWYRQDPGQGLRLIYYSQIVNDFQKGDIAEGYSVSREKKESFPLTVTSAQKNPTAFYLCASGTSGTQYFGPGTRLTVL.

The chain carries TRBV19 and TRBJ1-5; 11 bases agree with TRBD1. CDR3 size: 14 residues. Germline V lookup: CDR1 LNHDA, CDR2 SQIVND (reference sequence). The V and J ends lost 7 bases and 6 bases, in that order; junction bases with no gene match: 5. As DNA, the CDR3 is TGTGCCAGTACCGGGACAGGGGGTGGTCAGCCCCAGCATTTT. This gives the protein CASTGTGGGQPQHF.

CDR3 protein: CASSTARTGNYGYTF. The DNA for the CDR3 is TGTGCCAGCAGCACCGCAAGGACAGGAAATTATGGCTACACCTTC. The rearrangement links TRBV7-9 to TRBJ1-2; TRBD1 agrees at 7 bases. J was trimmed by 5 bases and V by 5 bases; bases with no gene match: 11. The CDR3 loop spans 15 amino acids. CDR1 is SEHNR, CDR2 FQNEAQ, per germline (reference sequence).

The chain joins TRBV28 to TRBJ2-3; no definite D call. The CDR3 is made up of 12 amino acids. The germline CDR1 and CDR2 sequences are MDHEN and SYDVKM. V lost 6 bases and J 2 bases, leaving 6 bases between the germline ends. CDR3 nucleotides: TGTGCCAGCAGCCCAGACACAGATACGCAGTATTTT. Translated, it gives CASSPDTDTQYF.

The chain carries TRBV19 and TRBJ2-1; 9 positions agree with TRBD2. The CDR3 runs to 14 residues. J was trimmed by 6 bases and V by 3 bases; bases with no gene match: 3. CDR1 is LNHDA and CDR2 is SQIVND in the germline V gene (reference sequence). CDR3 region: CASSILAGANEQFF. The CDR3, as DNA: TGTGCCAGTAGTATTTTAGCGGGGGCCAATGAGCAGTTCTTC.

V is TRBV7-6 and J is TRBJ2-5; 7 positions agree with TRBD1. Per the germline V gene, CDR1 is SGHVS and CDR2 is FNYEAQ. The ends lost 4 bases at V and 3 bases at J; junction bases unmatched: 2. The CDR3 contains 13 residues. CDR3 in amino acids: CASSYDREETQYF. The CDR3 nucleotides read TGTGCCAGCAGCTACGACAGGGAAGAGACCCAGTACTTC. Together with reference TRBV7-6 and TRBJ2-5, the CDR3 gives the full variable domain: GAGVSQSPRYKVTKRGQDVALRCDPISGHVSLYWYRQALGQGPEFLTYFNYEAQQDKSGLPNDRFSAERPEGSISTLTIQRTEQRDSAMYRCASSYDREETQYFGPGTRLLVL.

The genes are TRBV5-1 and TRBJ1-2, with a tentative D call TRBD1 (5 bases). Germline CDR1 SGHRS, CDR2 YFSETQ. V was clipped by 3 bases and J by 5 bases, with 14 bases between them. The CDR3 extends over 14 amino acids. The CDR3 reads CASSSQGLTYGYTF. The CDR3 region has the DNA TGCGCCAGCAGCTCTCAGGGCCTAACTTATGGCTACACCTTC.

This sequence joins TRBV4-3 and TRBJ2-5, with 11 bases identical to TRBD2. V trimming: 4 bases; J trimming: 2 bases; junction bases outside the gene matches: 3. In germline, CDR1 is LGHNA, CDR2 YSLEER. The CDR3 is made up of 15 amino acids. Here the CDR3 DNA reads TGCGCCAGCAGCCTAGGGACTAGCGGACAAGAGACCCAGTACTTC. It translates to CASSLGTSGQETQYF.

The CDR3 bases are TGTGCCAGCAGGTCGGGTTGGGACACTGAAGCTTTCTTT. This translates into CASRSGWDTEAFF. The chain uses TRBV12-3 or TRBV12-4 and TRBJ1-1; no firm D call. V lost 6 bases to trimming and J lost 3 bases, with 11 bases between them. The CDR3 runs to 13 residues.

This clone was observed a single time. The chain uses TRBV28 and TRBJ2-1; 7 nucleotides match TRBD1. Germline V gives CDR1 MDHEN, CDR2 SYDVKM. V lost 3 bases and J lost 2; bases outside the gene matches: 7. This CDR3 comprises 16 residues. The CDR3 region is CASSLFRGLTYNEQFF. In nucleotides, the CDR3 is TGTGCCAGCAGTTTGTTCAGGGGGTTGACCTACAATGAGCAGTTCTTC. Full variable domain (remainder filled in from reference TRBV28 and TRBJ2-1): DVKVTQSSRYLVKRTGEKVFLECVQDMDHENMFWYRQDPGLGLRLIYFSYDVKMKEKGDIPEGYSVSREKKERFSLILESASTNQTSMYLCASSLFRGLTYNEQFFGPGTRLTVL.

In DNA form, the CDR3 reads TGTGCCAGCAGCATCAGGGGGCGGGGTGGCTACACCTTC. It specifies CASSIRGRGGYTF. The chain combines TRBV7-9 with TRBJ1-2; 8 bases agree with TRBD1. This CDR3 is 13 amino acids long. V shed 5 bases, J shed 7 bases, and the junction held 6 bases outside the gene matches. Germline CDR1 is SEHNR and CDR2 is FQNEAQ (reference sequence). Using reference TRBV7-9 and TRBJ1-2 for the parts outside the CDR3, the full variable domain is DTGVSQNPRHKITKRGQNVTFRCDPISEHNRLYWYRQTLGQGPEFLTYFQNEAQLEKSRLLSDRFSAERPKGSFSTLEIQRTEQGDSAMYLCASSIRGRGGYTFGSGTRLTVV.

The chain employs TRBV7-2 and TRBJ2-1, with 7 bases lining up with TRBD2. After removal of 5 bases from V and 0 bases from J, the junction contained 10 bases not matched to a gene. This CDR3 region has 17 residues. Germline V CDR1 and CDR2: SGHTA, FQGNSA. Written as DNA, the CDR3 is TGTGCCAGCAGCAAAGGGAGGGGCCCAATCTCCTACAATGAGCAGTTCTTC. Translating gives CASSKGRGPISYNEQFF.